This TCR beta chain was documented in a study of post-analysis software for immune sequencing data. Whole-study context: The cohort encompassed relapsing-remitting, secondary progressive and progressive-relapsing multiple sclerosis disease courses. Study results and limitations: Comparison of patients with controls showed 4 to 6 TRBV segments more frequent in patients, TRBV5-6, TRBV5-1 and TRBV20-1 among them. Samples prepared in the same batch strongly co-clustered by F measure. Relative to controls, patients with multiple sclerosis showed significantly lower normalized Chao1 diversity.

V shed 4 bases and J shed 4 bases, with 14 bases lying between them. This CDR3 region has 15 residues. Per the germline V gene, CDR1 is SGHTA and CDR2 is FQGNSA. Unique molecular identifiers tagged the TCR beta cDNA libraries. Each sample of roughly 0.9 to 11 million input T cells yielded roughly 500,000 cDNA molecules, so each molecule approximated one T cell. TCRdb passed the PCR reads through MiXCR, listing each CDR3 protein once. The top ten hold approximately 3% of the sample, which has about 200,000 distinct CDR3 sequences, 29% seen once. Concerning this clonotype: Its antigen is not identified.

The clonotype comes from a girl aged 2-17 years with multiple sclerosis. The J gene is TRBJ1-5, the V gene TRBV7-2; no clear D. The sequenced sample was blood. CDR3 in amino acids: CASSSRTYRNQPQHF. The CDR3 region has the DNA TGTGCCAGCAGCTCAAGGACCTACAGAAATCAGCCCCAGCATTTT. Drawing the rest from reference TRBV7-2 and TRBJ1-5, the complete variable domain is GAGVSQSPSNKVTEKGKDVELRCDPISGHTALYWYRQSLGQGLEFLIYFQGNSAPDKSGLPSDRFSAERTGGSVSTLTIQRTQQEDSAVYLCASSSRTYRNQPQHFGDGTRLSIL.